This TCR beta chain appears in the sequencing data of a study of CD8 T cells in ankylosing spondylitis. Making use of molecular barcodes, quantitative 5'-RACE generated TCR beta libraries. MiXCR, applied by TCRdb to the 5' RACE reads, yields one record per CDR3 protein. The sample lists 220,000 or so distinct CDR3 sequences; 18% were seen once. Study-wide results and limits: The authors reported significant enrichment of disease-linked clones in matched ankylosing spondylitis synovial fluid. Relatively scarce in peripheral blood, disease-linked clones were CD8+. In reactive arthritis synovial fluid and blood, some motif variants had been reported before. A TCR beta motif made of fewer than ten highly homologous variants seemed typical of ankylosing spondylitis blood.

This clonotype appeared a few times. Its matching antigen is unknown. V was trimmed by 4 bases and J by 5 bases, leaving 5 bases between them. This CDR3 has 12 amino acids. CDR1 and CDR2 (germline): MNHEY, SVGAGI. This clonotype originated in a male donor with ankylosing spondylitis. Input material: blood, either unsorted or a sorted T cell fraction (not recorded which). The rearrangement joins TRBV6-5 to TRBJ1-4, with unresolved D. The CDR3 sequence is CASSSANEKLFF. The CDR3 nucleotides read TGTGCCAGCAGTTCGGCAAATGAAAAACTGTTTTTT.